This passage covers 29 T cell receptor beta chains from one sample sequenced in a study of vaccination and CD4 T cells after COVID-19. With the Oncomine TCR Beta short-read assay, DNA from cultured CD4+ T cells was sequenced. TCRdb re-analysed the PCR reads in MiXCR, keeping a single row per CDR3 protein. The table records around 26,000 distinct CDR3 sequences, roughly 70% of them present only once. Their antigens remain unidentified. As for treatment: roughly 11-day PBMC culture with coronavirus spike peptide pools or control peptides (ViraFEST assay). Material: CD4+ T cells from blood, cultured in vitro, obtained after SARS-CoV-2 vaccination. The receptors shown here come from a human donor who received a COVID-19 vaccine.

This chain links TRBV7-9 with TRBJ2-3, with D perhaps matching TRBD2 (6 bases). CDR3 size: 13 residues. Germline V lookup: CDR1 SEHNR, CDR2 FQNEAQ (reference sequence). The V end was cut by 5 bases, the J end by 3 bases, with 9 bases between. In DNA form, the CDR3 reads TGTGCCAGCAGCCGGGACTTTACAGATACGCAGTATTTT. Amino acids: CASSRDFTDTQYF.

The gene calls are TRBV12-3 or TRBV12-4 and TRBJ1-4; tentative D call: TRBD1 (5 bases). There are 19 residues in the CDR3. Trimming stripped 3 bases from V and 0 bases from J, with 20 bases between. CDR3 loop: CASSFLEAQGFATNEKLFF. In DNA form, the CDR3 reads TGTGCCAGCAGTTTCTTAGAGGCTCAGGGTTTCGCAACTAATGAAAAACTGTTTTTT.

This clonotype was seen more than once but under ten times. The V gene is TRBV6-1, the J gene TRBJ1-2; D is undetermined. Trimming took 2 bases from V and 4 from J, leaving 8 bases between them. Germline V gene sequence: CDR1 MNHNS, CDR2 SASEGT. The CDR3 is made up of 13 amino acids. This chain's CDR3 is CASSETATYGYTF. CDR3 nucleotide sequence: TGTGCCAGCAGTGAAACGGCTACCTATGGCTACACCTTC.

This clonotype appeared a few times. The genes are TRBV20-1 and TRBJ1-1, with TRBD1 matching over 8 bases. V was pared by 0 bases and J by 10 bases, with 13 bases of the junction left unmatched. Germline V gene lookup returns CDR1 DFQATT and CDR2 SNEGSKA (reference sequence). This CDR3 comprises 15 residues. CDR3 residues: CSARDRAGGLKVAFF. The CDR3, as DNA: TGCAGTGCTAGAGATCGGGCAGGGGGCCTTAAGGTAGCTTTCTTT.

The rearrangement links TRBV20-1 to TRBJ2-1; TRBD1 agrees at 10 bases. Germline trimming cut 3 bases from V and 10 bases from J; bases unmatched to any gene: 6. Germline CDR1 and CDR2: DFQATT and SNEGSKA (reference sequence). The CDR3 is 13 amino acids. This CDR3 reads CSARDGTGVEQFF. CDR3 DNA sequence: TGCAGTGCTAGGGACGGGACAGGGGTAGAGCAGTTCTTC.

This chain links TRBV20-1 with TRBJ2-5; 9 bases line up with TRBD2. After removal of 6 bases from V and 1 base from J, the junction contained 3 bases not matched to a gene. CDR1 DFQATT and CDR2 SNEGSKA come from the germline V gene (reference sequence). The CDR3 has 13 amino acids. This CDR3 is CSAERGAQETQYF. CDR3 coding DNA: TGCAGTGCGGAGCGGGGGGCCCAAGAGACCCAGTACTTC.

V gene TRBV2 combines with J gene TRBJ2-5; 12 nucleotides match TRBD2. The CDR3 is made up of 19 amino acids. In germline, CDR1 is SNHLY, CDR2 FYNNEI. Germline trimming cut 4 bases from V and 6 bases from J; bases unmatched to any gene: 18. For the CDR3, the DNA is TGTGCCAGCAGTGGTCTGGCTAGCGGGGGGGCCCGAAATAGGAAGACCCAGTACTTC. Its translation: CASSGLASGGARNRKTQYF.

The chain employs TRBV10-3 and TRBJ1-5; D remains ambiguous. The length of the CDR3 is 17 residues. V gave up 0 bases and J gave up 0 bases, with 12 bases separating them. CDR1 is ENHRY and CDR2 is SYGVKD in the germline V gene. This CDR3 is CAISESSGVGSNQPQHF. CDR3 DNA sequence: TGTGCCATCAGTGAGTCGAGTGGGGTGGGTAGCAATCAGCCCCAGCATTTT.

V is TRBV30 and J is TRBJ2-3; TRBD2 matches at 12 bases. The CDR3 consists of 15 residues. Germline V lookup: CDR1 GTSNPN, CDR2 SVGIG (reference sequence). V lost 4 bases to trimming and J lost 1 base; unmatched junction nucleotides: 3. CDR3 DNA sequence: TGTGCCTGGACCCTAGCGGGGGGGGGCACAGATACGCAGTATTTT. Protein: CAWTLAGGGTDTQYF.

This clonotype turned up a few times. This chain uses TRBV10-3 with TRBJ1-3, with D unresolved. Germline V gene lookup returns CDR1 ENHRY and CDR2 SYGVKD. V was trimmed by 10 bases and J by 1 base, leaving 11 bases between them. The length of the CDR3 is 13 residues. The CDR3 coding sequence is TGTGCCAGTCGGGTCGAGTCTGGAAACACCATATATTTT. Translated, it gives CASRVESGNTIYF.

This clonotype showed up just a few times. The rearrangement uses TRBV24-1 and TRBJ1-2; D is uncertain. The CDR3 is 13 amino acids. Between the trimmed V and J ends, which lost 4 bases and 7 bases, there was a span of 12 bases. Per germline, CDR1 KGHDR and CDR2 SFDVKD. CDR3 residues: CATSDPDGSGYTF. For the CDR3, the DNA is TGTGCCACCAGTGACCCGGACGGCTCTGGCTACACCTTC.

The rearrangement links TRBV19 to TRBJ2-5; tentatively, D is TRBD2 (5 bases). This CDR3 has 15 residues. V shed 5 bases and J shed 2 bases, with 15 bases lying between them. Per the germline V gene, CDR1 is LNHDA and CDR2 is SQIVND (reference sequence). The CDR3 reads CASSVVRARQETQYF. Written as DNA, the CDR3 is TGTGCCAGTAGTGTGGTGAGGGCTCGACAAGAGACCCAGTACTTC.

The chain carries TRBV30 and TRBJ2-3, with D perhaps matching TRBD2 (6 bases). The CDR3 is made up of 15 amino acids. V lost 1 base to trimming and J lost 1 base, with 12 bases between them. Germline loops: CDR1 GTSNPN, CDR2 SVGIG (reference sequence). The CDR3 here is CAWSGGRRGTDTQYF. The CDR3 bases are TGTGCCTGGAGTGGGGGGAGGCGGGGCACAGATACGCAGTATTTT.

V gene TRBV3-1 combines with J gene TRBJ1-2; D gene uncertain. V was shortened by 1 base and J by 4 bases, with 13 bases between the two germline ends. The length of the CDR3 is 15 residues. Germline-derived CDR1 and CDR2 are LGHDT and YNNKEL (reference sequence). The CDR3 DNA is TGTGCCAGCAGCCAAGCGTCCCTCCAACGCTATGGCTACACCTTC. Translation: CASSQASLQRYGYTF.

The chain's CDR3 is CASRLPRFPPNSPLHF. The CDR3 DNA sequence: TGTGCAAGTCGCTTACCCAGGTTTCCTCCTAATTCACCCCTCCACTTT. The chain uses TRBV12-2 and TRBJ1-6. TRBV12-2 is a pseudogene segment. This CDR3 is built from 16 residues.

The chain links TRBV29-1 to TRBJ1-1, with D possibly TRBD1 on 6 matching bases. Germline CDR1 reads SQVTM; CDR2 reads ANQGSEA. Trimming removed 4 bases at V and 7 bases at J, with 16 bases between. The CDR3 is made up of 13 amino acids. CDR3 amino acids: CSVVVRGDLEAFF. The CDR3 nucleotides read TGCAGCGTTGTTGTCAGGGGCGACCTTGAAGCTTTCTTT.

This chain joins TRBV5-1 and TRBJ1-5, with unresolved D. The germline V and J ends were trimmed by 2 bases and 4 bases, with 7 bases remaining between them. This CDR3 spans 13 amino acids. Germline lookup yields CDR1 SGHRS and CDR2 YFSETQ. The CDR3 here is CASSFTGNQPQHF. The CDR3 DNA follows: TGCGCCAGCAGCTTTACGGGGAATCAGCCCCAGCATTTT.

The chain combines TRBV6-5 with TRBJ1-5, with 8 bases fitting TRBD1. With V trimmed by 4 bases and J by 4 bases, 6 bases remained unmatched. Germline V gives CDR1 MNHEY, CDR2 SVGAGI. This CDR3 region has 15 residues. The CDR3 bases are TGTGCCAGCAGTTCCTTGACAGGGGTGAATCAGCCCCAGCATTTT. Its protein is CASSSLTGVNQPQHF.

The rearrangement links TRBV2 to TRBJ2-3; D remains unclear. Deletions cut 1 base from V and 4 bases from J, with 6 bases between. The CDR3 sequence is 13 residues long. Germline values: CDR1 SNHLY, CDR2 FYNNEI. The CDR3 sequence is CASSEGVPDTQYF. The CDR3 DNA follows: TGTGCCAGCAGTGAAGGGGTACCAGATACGCAGTATTTT.

The J gene is TRBJ1-1, the V gene TRBV24-1; TRBD1 is a possible D gene (6 bases). The CDR3 covers 13 residues. Looked up from germline, CDR1 is KGHDR and CDR2 is SFDVKD. With 3 bases removed from V and 5 bases from J, the gap between germline ends came to 9 bases. In DNA form, the CDR3 reads TGTGCCACCAGTGATGTAGGGGGAACTGAAGCTTTCTTT. This encodes CATSDVGGTEAFF.

The chain couples TRBV19 to TRBJ2-2, with D unresolved. This CDR3 is 16 amino acids long. Trimming took 6 bases from V and 1 from J, leaving 15 bases between them. The germline gives CDR1 LNHDA, CDR2 SQIVND (reference sequence). The DNA for the CDR3 is TGTGCCAGTAGACCCGGTGCGGTCGGGAACACCGGGGAGCTGTTTTTT. Translation gives CASRPGAVGNTGELFF.

The chain joins TRBV10-1 to TRBJ2-5, with TRBD2 identical over 9 bases. Germline CDR1 and CDR2: WNHNN and SYGVQD (reference sequence). After removal of 6 bases from V and 3 bases from J, the junction contained 5 bases not matched to a gene. The CDR3 length is 14 residues. CDR3 DNA: TGCGCCAGCAGCGAGCGGGGGGCGAAAGAGACCCAGTACTTC. Translation gives CASSERGAKETQYF.

The chain has TRBV5-1 and TRBJ1-4; the D gene is possibly TRBD1 (5 bases). Between the trimmed V and J ends, which lost 1 base and 2 bases, there was a span of 18 bases. This CDR3 spans 18 amino acids. CDR1 and CDR2 from the germline V gene are SGHRS and YFSETQ. In DNA, the CDR3 is TGCGCCAGCAGCTTGCTCGACGGGGGAGTGGCGACTAATGAAAAACTGTTTTTT. This encodes CASSLLDGGVATNEKLFF. Together with reference TRBV5-1 and TRBJ1-4, the CDR3 gives the full variable domain: KAGVTQTPRYLIKTRGQQVTLSCSPISGHRSVSWYQQTPGQGLQFLFEYFSETQRNKGNFPGRFSGRQFSNSRSEMNVSTLELGDSALYLCASSLLDGGVATNEKLFFGSGTQLSVL.

The CDR3 reads CASSGQANQPQHF. In DNA form, the CDR3 reads TGTGCCAGCAGCGGACAGGCGAATCAGCCCCAGCATTTT. This chain links TRBV2 with TRBJ1-5; 7 nucleotides agree with TRBD1. The ends lost 6 bases at V and 4 bases at J; junction bases unmatched: 3. This CDR3 contains 13 residues. Germline CDR1 and CDR2: SNHLY and FYNNEI.

The chain employs TRBV20-1 and TRBJ2-3; 10 bases align to TRBD2. The CDR3 extends over 13 amino acids. V shed 5 bases and J 1 base; nucleotides not matched to a gene: 0. Germline V CDR1 and CDR2: DFQATT, SNEGSKA (reference sequence). For the CDR3, the DNA is TGCAGTGCTGGGACTAGCGGCACAGATACGCAGTATTTT. It specifies CSAGTSGTDTQYF.

This clonotype was counted once. The chain links TRBV19 to TRBJ1-2; perhaps TRBD1 as D (5 bases). This CDR3 contains 13 residues. Germline lookup yields CDR1 LNHDA and CDR2 SQIVND (reference sequence). The V gene lost 10 bases and the J gene lost 4 bases, with 16 bases spanning the gap. The CDR3 sequence is CATSPPDSYGYTF. CDR3 in DNA: TGTGCCACCTCACCCCCCGACAGCTATGGCTACACCTTC.

The sample holds a few counts of this clonotype. The chain combines TRBV5-1 with TRBJ2-3; D unclear. CDR1 is SGHRS, CDR2 YFSETQ, per germline. V was clipped by 1 base and J by 6 bases, with 12 bases between them. The CDR3 totals 14 residues. CDR3 region: CASSLSLTGDTQYF. In DNA form, the CDR3 reads TGCGCCAGCAGCTTGAGTCTCACCGGGGATACGCAGTATTTT.

This chain connects TRBV6-1 to TRBJ1-1, with D perhaps TRBD1 (6 bases). The CDR3 runs 13 residues. V dropped 7 bases and J dropped 3 bases, with 12 bases sitting between them. In germline, CDR1 is MNHNS, CDR2 SASEGT. The CDR3 reads CASTRGPDTEAFF. CDR3 nucleotide sequence: TGTGCCAGCACCAGGGGTCCCGACACTGAAGCTTTCTTT.

The chain carries TRBV7-9 and TRBJ1-1; no firm D call. Trimming took off 4 bases at V and 0 bases at J, with 9 bases between the two ends. CDR1 SEHNR and CDR2 FQNEAQ come from the germline V gene (reference sequence). The CDR3 runs 14 residues. CDR3 sequence (DNA): TGTGCCAGCAGCTCCCAGGCAATGAACACTGAAGCTTTCTTT. Its translation: CASSSQAMNTEAFF.